The clone carrying this T cell receptor (beta chain) came up once. The antigen remains unidentified. These data are taken from a study of OX40 agonist ivuxolimab in advanced cancers. About the research overall: Three patients responded partially, comprising one with hepatocellular carcinoma and two with cutaneous melanoma.

Trimming took 4 bases from V and 8 from J, leaving 13 bases between them. The germline CDR1 and CDR2 sequences are SGHNT and YYREEE (reference sequence). This CDR3 contains 13 residues. With autoimmune disease history or systemic immunosuppression, patients were excluded. This table comes from immunoSEQ multiplex PCR, and its TCRdb copy is limited to in-frame clones, with some not included. Altogether fewer than 15,000 clones are present, more than 70% being singletons, with the ten largest covering about 37%. Whole-study findings and limits: Fewer expanded clones were found on average in CD4+ than in CD8+ T cells.

The sequenced sample was CD4+ or CD8+ T cells sorted from blood, obtained in a trial of the OX40 agonist ivuxolimab. The origin of this receptor is an adult with an advanced solid tumor such as melanoma, head and neck, liver or kidney cancer. The chain links TRBV5-4 to TRBJ2-1; D is perhaps TRBD1 or TRBD2 (5 bases each). The CDR3 loop reads CASSGEGRDEQFF. The CDR3 DNA sequence: TGTGCCAGCAGCGGAGAGGGGCGGGATGAGCAGTTCTTC.